The 11 T cell receptor beta chains below were found in one sample sequenced in a study of T cell changes during pregnancy in multiple sclerosis (dated by TCRdb to 2018 to 2020). Library creation used the immunoSEQ multiplex PCR assay. The immuneACCESS repertoire file appears here via TCRdb, limited to in-frame rearrangements. These files lack a portion of the clones; in checked studies, under half of the deficit traces to unresolved V genes, and the cause of the others is not known. In this sample the table shows roughly 38,000 clones, 90% of which occur a single time. The ten largest clones capture 8% to 10% of the sample. The sample was CD8+ T cells from peripheral blood mononuclear cells, taken in the first trimester of pregnancy. The receptors were gathered from a female donor with multiple sclerosis, enrolled in a pregnancy study.

The chain is built from TRBV7-9 and TRBJ2-3; the match to TRBD2 covers 9 bases. Germline V gene data show CDR1 as SEHNR and CDR2 as FQNEAQ (reference sequence). There are 14 residues in the CDR3. Germline trimming cut 5 bases from V and 5 bases from J; bases unmatched to any gene: 5. The CDR3 nucleotides are TGTGCCAGCAGCCATAGCGGGGGCGGAGATACGCAGTATTTT. It is translated as CASSHSGGGDTQYF.

This CDR3 is CASSLLPGDVQEQGIAFF. The CDR3 DNA is TGTGCCAGCAGCTTACTGCCAGGGGATGTCCAAGAACAGGGAATAGCTTTCTTT. This chain connects TRBV11-2 to TRBJ1-1; D may be TRBD1 (6 bases). Between the trimmed V and J ends, which lost 2 bases and 10 bases, there was a span of 29 bases. The germline V gene has CDR1 SGHAT and CDR2 FQNNGV. There are 18 residues in the CDR3. Filled out from reference TRBV11-2 and TRBJ1-1, the complete variable domain reads EAGVAQSPRYKIIEKRQSVAFWCNPISGHATLYWYQQILGQGPKLLIQFQNNGVVDDSQLPKDRFSAERLKGVDSTLKIQPAKLEDSAVYLCASSLLPGDVQEQGIAFFGQGTRLTVV.

This sequence joins TRBV7-9 and TRBJ2-7, with a possible D match to TRBD2 (5 bases). This CDR3 region has 14 residues. Trimming pared 1 base from V and 7 bases from J, leaving 14 bases between. Germline assignment: CDR1 SEHNR and CDR2 FQNEAQ (reference sequence). CDR3 sequence: CASSLDASLGEQYF. The CDR3 DNA reads as TGTGCCAGCAGCTTAGACGCTAGCCTGGGGGAGCAGTACTTC.

V usage is TRBV6-6 and J usage is TRBJ2-5; D not resolved. The CDR3 loop spans 12 amino acids. CDR1 is MNHNY and CDR2 is SVGAGI in the germline V gene (reference sequence). With 0 bases removed from V and 6 bases from J, the gap between germline ends came to 5 bases. The CDR3 nucleotides read TGTGCCAGCAGTTACTCGGGCCAGACCCAGTACTTC. Residues: CASSYSGQTQYF.

This chain joins TRBV6-5 and TRBJ2-2, with TRBD2 identical over 11 bases. V shed 6 bases and J 6 bases; nucleotides not matched to a gene: 6. The germline CDR1 and CDR2 sequences are MNHEY and SVGAGI. The length of the CDR3 is 15 residues. Here the CDR3 DNA reads TGTGCCAGCAGGTCCGGGACTAGCGGCGCCGGGGAGCTGTTTTTT. Protein: CASRSGTSGAGELFF.

The gene calls are TRBV29-1 and TRBJ2-1; no clear D. This CDR3 contains 13 residues. Trimming left V 2 bases short and J 6 bases short, with 11 bases between. The germline gives CDR1 SQVTM, CDR2 ANQGSEA. CDR3 nucleotides: TGCAGCGTTGAAAGAGGCAGTCTCAATGAGCAGTTCTTC. Its protein is CSVERGSLNEQFF.

The chain is built from TRBV5-6 and TRBJ1-2; tentatively, D is TRBD1 (6 bases). V shed 4 bases and J shed 4 bases, with 14 bases lying between them. Germline V CDR1 and CDR2: SGHDT, YYEEEE. This CDR3 is 14 amino acids long. The CDR3 region is CASSTYGDIYGYTF. CDR3 coding DNA: TGTGCCAGCAGCACTTACGGGGACATCTATGGCTACACCTTC. The complete variable domain, with remaining parts taken from reference TRBV5-6 and TRBJ1-2, reads DAGVTQSPTHLIKTRGQQVTLRCSPKSGHDTVSWYQQALGQGPQFIFQYYEEEERQRGNFPDRFSGHQFPNYSSELNVNALLLGDSALYLCASSTYGDIYGYTFGSGTRLTVV.

The chain has TRBV27 and TRBJ2-1; D call uncertain. Trimming took 6 bases from V and 0 from J, leaving 12 bases between them. From germline, CDR1 is MNHEY and CDR2 SMNVEV (reference sequence). The CDR3 loop spans 15 amino acids. The CDR3 protein is CASRPGSPSYNEQFF. CDR3 DNA sequence: TGTGCCAGCAGGCCCGGGTCCCCCTCCTACAATGAGCAGTTCTTC.

The chain combines TRBV7-9 with TRBJ2-1, with unresolved D. V shed 5 bases and J shed 10 bases, with 12 bases lying between them. The CDR3 totals 12 residues. From germline, CDR1 is SEHNR and CDR2 FQNEAQ (reference sequence). The CDR3: CASSPPGPEQFF. The CDR3 bases are TGTGCCAGCAGCCCTCCCGGTCCCGAGCAGTTCTTC.

The CDR3, as DNA: TGTGCCAGCACTGCCGAGACTAGCGGGGACATAGATACGCAGTATTTT. Protein sequence: CASTAETSGDIDTQYF. The chain joins TRBV6-6 to TRBJ2-3, with TRBD2 matching over 11 bases. CDR1 MNHNY and CDR2 SVGAGI come from the germline V gene (reference sequence). The ends lost 7 bases at V and 5 bases at J; junction bases unmatched: 11. CDR3 length: 16 residues.

The chain has TRBV2 and TRBJ2-6; maybe TRBD1 (6 bases). Trimming shortened V by 9 bases and J by 0 bases, and 6 bases separated the two germline ends. The germline V gene encodes CDR1 SNHLY and CDR2 FYNNEI. The CDR3 loop spans 13 amino acids. CDR3 in DNA: TGTGCCAGACAGGGCTCTGGGGCCAACGTCCTGACTTTC. Protein: CARQGSGANVLTF.